This section outlines one T cell receptor (beta chain) sequence together with its context. The antigen remains unidentified. The data derive from a study of cytomegalovirus exposure and HLA in healthy donors. V was cut by 7 bases and J by 3 bases, with 12 bases left in between. The germline CDR1 and CDR2 sequences are MGHDK and SYGVNS. The CDR3 has 13 residues. A multiplex PCR was run with 60 Vbeta primers and 13 Jbeta primers. Sequencing used immunoSEQ multiplex PCR; TCRdb keeps in-frame clones, though not all of them. The sample records 80,000 to 130,000 clones, around 82% being singletons. General study points: Among the sequence variants, a highly shared cluster was likely an artifact of sequencing. A later analysis, which compared TCR beta chains of equal frequency, found the HLA-associated ones more clonally expanded.

This TCR was recovered from a woman aged 45-65 years in good health and CMV-seropositive. Sequencing input: PBMCs. J is TRBJ1-2 and V is TRBV25-1, with a weak D call TRBD1 (5 bases). The CDR3: CASNPGGYYGYTF. The CDR3 DNA sequence: TGTGCCAGCAACCCCGGGGGGTACTATGGCTACACCTTC.